The source of this T cell receptor beta chain is a study of blood T cell repertoires in COVID-19. For the study at large: Specimens from acute and convalescent COVID-19 originated in the United States, Italy and Spain. PBMCs, B-cell-depleted T cells, or T cells were the source of the cDNA or gDNA that made up the material.

Some clones are missing from TCRdb's copy, which holds only in-frame ones; the method was immunoSEQ multiplex PCR. The sample carries over 100,000 clones, around 82% recorded once. Germline-derived CDR1 and CDR2 are SEHNR and FQNEAQ (reference sequence). This CDR3 comprises 15 residues. The V gene lost 5 bases and the J gene lost 0 bases, with 14 bases spanning the gap. The J gene is TRBJ2-7, the V gene TRBV7-9; tentative D call: TRBD1 (6 bases). The receptor comes from a woman aged 45 to 65 with acute or convalescent COVID-19. The sample taken for sequencing was peripheral blood. As DNA, the CDR3 is TGTGCCAGCAGCCTGATGGGGGCGAGCTCCTACGAGCAGTACTTC. Translation: CASSLMGASSYEQYF.